Listed here are 19 T cell receptor beta chains from one sample, sequenced in a study of cytomegalovirus exposure and HLA in healthy donors. Researchers ran the PCR with 60 Vbeta and 13 Jbeta primers. Only in-frame clones appear in the TCRdb table, and some are missing; sequencing was by immunoSEQ multiplex PCR. The sample lists 95,000 to 100,000 clones; 74% were seen once. The sample consisted of PBMCs. The receptors were gathered from a male donor in good health and CMV-seronegative.

The V call is TRBV7-3, the J call TRBJ2-3, with TRBD2 as a possible D gene (5 bases). CDR1 is SGHTA and CDR2 is FQGTGA in the germline V gene. Deletions cut 5 bases from V and 2 bases from J, with 17 bases between. The CDR3 length is 16 residues. CDR3 residues: CASSQSGGGLTDTQYF. DNA of the CDR3: TGTGCCAGCAGCCAGTCCGGAGGCGGACTCACAGATACGCAGTATTTT.

This clone came up a few times. This rearrangement joins TRBV2 to TRBJ1-3; 7 bases map to TRBD1. J was trimmed by 2 bases and V by 7 bases; bases with no gene match: 8. Germline CDR1 reads SNHLY; CDR2 reads FYNNEI. The CDR3 contains 15 residues. The CDR3 region is CASTSRGEAGNTIYF. The CDR3 coding sequence is TGTGCCAGCACTTCCAGGGGGGAGGCTGGAAACACCATATATTTT.

This chain connects TRBV14 to TRBJ2-1; 8 bases line up with TRBD2. The J segment lost 8 bases and the V segment lost 3 bases, leaving 12 bases of the junction unmatched. The CDR3 contains 16 residues. CDR1 SGHDN and CDR2 FVKESK come from the germline V gene. The DNA of the CDR3 is TGTGCCAGCAGCCACGGAATAGCGGGGAGGGACCATGAGCAGTTCTTC. The encoded protein is CASSHGIAGRDHEQFF.

This clone came up a few times. The J gene is TRBJ2-5, the V gene TRBV28; D unclear. V lost 2 bases, J lost 0 bases, and 7 bases lay in between. Germline lookup yields CDR1 MDHEN and CDR2 SYDVKM. The CDR3 is 14 residues long. CDR3 coding DNA: TGTGCCAGCAGTTTACTAGGCTACCAAGAGACCCAGTACTTC. It specifies CASSLLGYQETQYF.

The chain couples TRBV29-1 to TRBJ2-1, with D possibly being TRBD1 (6 bases). The CDR3 consists of 13 residues. CDR1 and CDR2 from the germline V gene are SQVTM and ANQGSEA. The V and J ends lost 4 bases and 7 bases respectively, with 14 bases between them. CDR3 DNA: TGCAGCGTTGTAGGGGGAAATAAGAATGAGCAGTTCTTC. Amino acid sequence: CSVVGGNKNEQFF.

The chain carries TRBV5-4 and TRBJ2-2, with a possible D match to TRBD2 (6 bases). With 4 bases removed from V and 5 bases from J, the gap between germline ends came to 18 bases. Germline CDR1 is SGHNT and CDR2 is YYREEE (reference sequence). The CDR3 is 16 amino acids. The CDR3 sequence is CASSLGGSWGTGELFF. In DNA form, the CDR3 reads TGTGCCAGCAGCCTCGGAGGGAGCTGGGGGACCGGGGAGCTGTTTTTT.

The chain has TRBV6-1 and TRBJ1-5; the D is unclear. The V gene lost 2 bases and the J gene lost 1 base, with 9 bases spanning the gap. This CDR3 has 15 residues. Looked up from germline, CDR1 is MNHNS and CDR2 is SASEGT. The CDR3 sequence: CASSEPVESNQPQHF. The CDR3 coding sequence is TGTGCCAGCAGTGAACCCGTCGAGAGCAATCAGCCCCAGCATTTT.

This clone was seen a handful of times. The chain couples TRBV9 to TRBJ2-2; D gene unclear. Germline V gene sequence: CDR1 SGDLS, CDR2 YYNGEE. The V and J ends lost 1 base and 7 bases respectively, with 11 bases between them. The length of the CDR3 is 14 residues. This CDR3 is CASSVNQLIGELFF. CDR3 coding DNA: TGTGCCAGCAGCGTAAATCAACTCATCGGGGAGCTGTTTTTT.

This clone has just one count. This chain joins TRBV5-4 and TRBJ2-7, with 7 nucleotides matching TRBD1. V dropped 0 bases and J dropped 6; count of bases not matched to a gene: 6. CDR1 is SGHNT, CDR2 YYREEE, per germline (reference sequence). This CDR3 contains 14 residues. The CDR3 protein is CASSLERGPREQYF. The DNA for the CDR3 is TGTGCCAGCAGCTTGGAGAGGGGGCCCCGCGAGCAGTACTTC. The full variable domain, rest sourced from reference TRBV5-4 and TRBJ2-7, is ETGVTQSPTHLIKTRGQQVTLRCSSQSGHNTVSWYQQALGQGPQFIFQYYREEENGRGNFPPRFSGLQFPNYSSELNVNALELDDSALYLCASSLERGPREQYFGPGTRLTVT.

The chain links TRBV9 to TRBJ2-2; D is uncertain. Germline CDR1 reads SGDLS; CDR2 reads YYNGEE. The CDR3 spans 17 residues. V lost 0 bases and J 2 bases, leaving 14 bases between the germline ends. CDR3 sequence (DNA): TGTGCCAGCAGCGTAGTACAGTGGGCGACCAACACCGGGGAGCTGTTTTTT. It is translated as CASSVVQWATNTGELFF.

The chain has TRBV15 and TRBJ2-4; possible D gene TRBD2, 6 bases. CDR1 is LNHNV and CDR2 is YYDKDF in the germline V gene (reference sequence). The ends were cut back, 0 bases at V and 7 bases at J, with 19 bases in the middle. CDR3 size: 17 residues. The CDR3 nucleotides are TGTGCCACCAGCAGAGATGGGTGGGGGGAGTGGGGGAACATTCAGTACTTC. It encodes CATSRDGWGEWGNIQYF.

The V call is TRBV5-1, the J call TRBJ1-2, with D possibly matching TRBD1 (6 bases). CDR3 length equals 14 residues. Germline loops: CDR1 SGHRS, CDR2 YFSETQ. V was cut by 4 bases and J by 4 bases, with 14 bases left in between. CDR3 bases: TGCGCCAGCAGCGTTATACAGGGTACCTATGGCTACACCTTC. Protein: CASSVIQGTYGYTF.

This chain connects TRBV2 to TRBJ1-4; 11 positions agree with TRBD1. Germline CDR1 is SNHLY and CDR2 is FYNNEI. The ends lost 6 bases at V and 7 bases at J; junction bases unmatched: 4. This CDR3 region has 14 residues. The CDR3 region is CASRGQGAAEKLFF. CDR3 DNA: TGTGCCAGCAGAGGACAGGGGGCGGCTGAAAAACTGTTTTTT.

In this sample, this clone turned up a few times. The CDR3 loop reads CASRLQGRNTEAFF. CDR3 coding DNA: TGTGCCAGCAGACTACAGGGGCGAAACACTGAAGCTTTCTTT. J is TRBJ1-1 and V is TRBV6-6, with 7 bases aligning to TRBD1. Germline trimming cut 6 bases from V and 2 bases from J; bases unmatched to any gene: 6. The CDR3 totals 14 residues. Per the germline V gene, CDR1 is MNHNY and CDR2 is SVGAGI (reference sequence).

The gene calls are TRBV19 and TRBJ1-5; perhaps TRBD1 as D (6 bases). CDR1 and CDR2 from the germline V gene are LNHDA and SQIVND (reference sequence). This CDR3 has 16 residues. V was cut by 9 bases and J by 0 bases, with 18 bases left in between. The CDR3 is CASQRDTANSNQPQHF. DNA of the CDR3: TGTGCCAGCCAACGGGACACGGCGAATAGCAATCAGCCCCAGCATTTT. Full variable domain (remainder filled in from reference TRBV19 and TRBJ1-5): DGGITQSPKYLFRKEGQNVTLSCEQNLNHDAMYWYRQDPGQGLRLIYYSQIVNDFQKGDIAEGYSVSREKKESFPLTVTSAQKNPTAFYLCASQRDTANSNQPQHFGDGTRLSIL.

This clone has only a few counts. The chain is built from TRBV2 and TRBJ1-4; no clear D gene. The V end was cut by 3 bases, the J end by 8 bases, with 16 bases between. Per the germline V gene, CDR1 is SNHLY and CDR2 is FYNNEI. The CDR3 sequence is 15 residues long. In DNA form, the CDR3 reads TGTGCCAGCAGTGAGTCTAGAGTTGGAGGAGAAAAACTGTTTTTT. As protein: CASSESRVGGEKLFF.

The gene calls are TRBV2 and TRBJ1-2; possible D gene TRBD1, 5 bases. Germline V gives CDR1 SNHLY, CDR2 FYNNEI. The CDR3 extends over 12 amino acids. V lost 7 bases and J lost 14, with 20 bases in between. The CDR3, as DNA: TGTGCCAGCAAAGAGGACACCTCTTACGGGACCTTC. Amino acids: CASKEDTSYGTF.

Points on this clone: The junction does not match germline at one end; this may be a read error. The V call is TRBV7-7, the J call TRBJ2-7, with D possibly TRBD1 on 6 matching bases. CDR1 and CDR2 (germline): SSHAT, FNYEAQ (reference sequence). This CDR3 is 19 amino acids long. CDR3 protein: CASSLFENTRQDRHYEQYF. The DNA for the CDR3 is TGTGCTAGCAGCTTATTCGAAAACACTAGACAGGACCGGCATTACGAGCAGTACTTC.

The chain uses TRBV30 and TRBJ2-7; 12 bases line up with TRBD2. J gave up 5 bases and V 5 bases, and 4 bases lay outside the gene matches. CDR1 is GTSNPN and CDR2 is SVGIG in the germline V gene (reference sequence). There are 13 residues in the CDR3. The CDR3 nucleotides are TGTGCCTGGGTTAGACTAGCGGGAGACGAGCAGTACTTC. This encodes CAWVRLAGDEQYF.